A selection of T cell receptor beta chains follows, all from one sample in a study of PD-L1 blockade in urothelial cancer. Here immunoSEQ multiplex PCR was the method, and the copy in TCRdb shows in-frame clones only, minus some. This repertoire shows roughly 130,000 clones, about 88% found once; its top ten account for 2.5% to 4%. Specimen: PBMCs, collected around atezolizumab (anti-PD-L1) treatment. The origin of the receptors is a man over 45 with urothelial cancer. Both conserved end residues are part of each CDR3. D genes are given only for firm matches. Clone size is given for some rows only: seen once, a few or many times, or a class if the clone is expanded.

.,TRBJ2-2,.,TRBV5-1,TGCGCCAGCAGCCTATTATTGGGGGGCACCGGGGAGCTGTTTTTT,CASSLLLGGTGELFF
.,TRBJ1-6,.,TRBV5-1,TGCGCCAGCAGGAAGACAGGATTTAATTCACCCCTCCACTTT,CASRKTGFNSPLHF
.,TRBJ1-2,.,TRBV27,TGTGCCAGCAGTTTATCGTTCCTAAACTATGGCTACACCTTC,CASSLSFLNYGYTF
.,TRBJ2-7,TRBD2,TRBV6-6,TGTGCCAGCATTCCGACCGGGACTAGCTTGCACGAGCAGTACTTC,CASIPTGTSLHEQYF
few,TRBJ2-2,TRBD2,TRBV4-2,TGTGCCAGCAGCCAAGGTGCGGGAGCTTACACCGGGGAGCTGTTTTTT,CASSQGAGAYTGELFF
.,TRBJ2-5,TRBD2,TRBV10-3,TGTGCCTCAGGGCTAGCGGGAGCGGAGGAGACCCAGTACTTC,CASGLAGAEETQYF
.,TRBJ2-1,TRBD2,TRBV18,TGTGCCAGCTCACCGGGCCTAGCGGGAGAGCTTGAGCAGTTCTTC,CASSPGLAGELEQFF
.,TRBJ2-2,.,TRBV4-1,TGCGCCAGCAGCCGAGGCTCGGGAGTTGGGGCCGGGGAGCTGTTTTTT,CASSRGSGVGAGELFF
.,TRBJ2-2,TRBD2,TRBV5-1,TGCGCCAGTAGAAAGACTAGCGGGAAAACCGGGGAGCTGTTTTTT,CASRKTSGKTGELFF
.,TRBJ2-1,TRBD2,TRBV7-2,TGTGCCAGCAGCCCTCCGGGACTAGCTTACAATGAGCAGTTCTTC,CASSPPGLAYNEQFF
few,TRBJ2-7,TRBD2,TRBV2,TGTGCCAGCACCAACGGGGGAGGGAGGTACTTC,CASTNGGGRYF
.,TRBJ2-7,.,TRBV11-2,TGTGCCAGCCAGCCCGCGGGGTGGCACGAGCAGTACTTC,CASQPAGWHEQYF
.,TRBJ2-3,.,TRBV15,TGTGCCACCAGCAGAGGGGGGGGCGGAGCTAGCACAGATACGCAGTATTTT,CATSRGGGGASTDTQYF
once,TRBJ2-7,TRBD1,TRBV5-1,TGCGCCAGCAATTCTATAACAGGGGGTCCCTACGAGCAGTACTTC,CASNSITGGPYEQYF
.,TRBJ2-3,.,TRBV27,TGTGCCAGCAGGCTCCGGGACACGAGCACAGATACGCAGTATTTT,CASRLRDTSTDTQYF
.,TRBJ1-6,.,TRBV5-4,TGTGCCAGCAGCTTGTTCAACATGGATAATTCACCCCTCCACTTT,CASSLFNMDNSPLHF
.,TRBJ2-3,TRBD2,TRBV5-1,TGCGCCAGCAGTCCAGGGGCTGGCGGGAGGGACGATACGCAGTATTTT,CASSPGAGGRDDTQYF
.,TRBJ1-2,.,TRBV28,TGTGCCAGCAGGTTAGGGGCCCAGTATGGCTACACCTTC,CASRLGAQYGYTF
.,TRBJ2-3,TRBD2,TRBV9,TGTGCCAGCAGCACATCGACGACTAGCGGAGCCACAGATACGCAGTATTTT,CASSTSTTSGATDTQYF
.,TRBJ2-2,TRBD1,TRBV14,TGTGCCAGCAGCCAGCAGGGGGCCACCGGGGAGCTGTTTTTT,CASSQQGATGELFF
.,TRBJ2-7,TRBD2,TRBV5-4,TGTGCCAGCAGCCGAGGCCTTAGCGGGAATTCCTACGAGCAGTACTTC,CASSRGLSGNSYEQYF
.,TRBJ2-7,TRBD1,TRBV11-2,TGTGCCAGCAGCTTAGCCAGGGGGCATGAAGAGCAGTACTTC,CASSLARGHEEQYF
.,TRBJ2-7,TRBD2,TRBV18,TGTGCCAGCTCCCCCCTGGGCGGGAGGGCCTCTAACGAGCAGTACTTC,CASSPLGGRASNEQYF
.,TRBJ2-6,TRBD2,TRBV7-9,TGTGCCAGCGGGGGGACTAGCGGGACAGGGGCCAACGTCCTGACTTTC,CASGGTSGTGANVLTF
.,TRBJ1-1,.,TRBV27,TGTGCCAGCACCTCAAAAGGACTGTGGGACACTGAAGCTTTCTTT,CASTSKGLWDTEAFF
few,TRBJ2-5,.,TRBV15,TGTGCCACCAGCAGAGATCTTAACGGTTACCAAGAGACCCAGTACTTC,CATSRDLNGYQETQYF
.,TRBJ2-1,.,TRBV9,TGTGCCAGCAGCGTAGAACTTATCAGGTCGAATGAGCAGTTCTTC,CASSVELIRSNEQFF
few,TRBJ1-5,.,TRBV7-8,TGTGCCAGCAGCCCTCCCTTGAGGGTCGATAGCAATCAGCCCCAGCATTTT,CASSPPLRVDSNQPQHF
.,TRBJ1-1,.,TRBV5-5,TGTGCCAGCAGCAGAAACAGGGTAGCGATGAACACTGAAGCTTTCTTT,CASSRNRVAMNTEAFF
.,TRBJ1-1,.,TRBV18,TGTGCCAGCTCACTAGACCTGGACACCACCTTTCCCGAAGCTTTCTTT,CASSLDLDTTFPEAFF
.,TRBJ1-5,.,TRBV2,TGTGCCAGCAGTGAAGGTCGGAATCAGCCCCAGCATTTT,CASSEGRNQPQHF
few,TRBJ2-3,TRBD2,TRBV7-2,TGTGCCAGCAGCGAAATAGCGGGAGGCACAGATACGCAGTATTTT,CASSEIAGGTDTQYF
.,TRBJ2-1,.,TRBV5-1,TGCGCCAGCAGCTTGTTATGGGGGGTGGGTGAGCAGTTCTTC,CASSLLWGVGEQFF
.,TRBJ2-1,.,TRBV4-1,TGCGCCAGCAGCCAACAGTGGAATGAGCAGTTCTTC,CASSQQWNEQFF
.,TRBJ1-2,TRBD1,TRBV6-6,TGTGCCAGCAGTAGAAGACAGGGGGCGCGATATGGCTACACCTTC,CASSRRQGARYGYTF
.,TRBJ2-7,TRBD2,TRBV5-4,TGTGCCAGCAGCCGCCGACTAGCGGGAGGCTACGAGCAGTACTTC,CASSRRLAGGYEQYF
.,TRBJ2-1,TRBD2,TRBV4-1,TGCGCCAGCAGCCAAGGACTAGCGGGGGCAGAGCAGTTCTTC,CASSQGLAGAEQFF
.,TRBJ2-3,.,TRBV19,TGTGCCAGTAGTACGGACAGAGATACGCAGTATTTT,CASSTDRDTQYF
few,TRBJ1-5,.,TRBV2,TGTGCCTCTAGTGGCATCGGTGGTAAACGGCCCCAGCATTTT,CASSGIGGKRPQHF
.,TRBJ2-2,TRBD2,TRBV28,TGTGCCAGCAGAAAAGCGGGAGTAACGACCGGGGAGCTGTTTTTT,CASRKAGVTTGELFF
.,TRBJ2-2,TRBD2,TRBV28,TGTGCCAGCAGCCTAGGTCTGACTAGCGGGAGAACCGGGGAGCTGTTTTTT,CASSLGLTSGRTGELFF
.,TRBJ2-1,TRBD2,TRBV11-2,TGTGCCAGCAGCCAGGGGGCTAGCGGGAGGCTCAATGAGCAGTTCTTC,CASSQGASGRLNEQFF
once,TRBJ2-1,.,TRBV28,TGTGCCAGCAGTTTGCGGGTGGAGCAGTTCTTC,CASSLRVEQFF
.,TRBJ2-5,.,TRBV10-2,TGCGCCAGCAGCCACATACAAGAGACCCAGTACTTC,CASSHIQETQYF
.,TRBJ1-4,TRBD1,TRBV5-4,TGTGCCAGCAGCCCGGGGGGACAGGGTCGTGAAAAACTGTTTTTT,CASSPGGQGREKLFF
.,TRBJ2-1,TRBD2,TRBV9,TGTGCCAGCAGCGGAAAGCGGGACGGGGAGAATGAGCAGTTCTTC,CASSGKRDGENEQFF
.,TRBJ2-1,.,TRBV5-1,TGCGCCAGCAGCCAAAACAATGAGCAGTTCTTC,CASSQNNEQFF
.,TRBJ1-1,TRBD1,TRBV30,TGTGCCTGGGGGGGACAGGGGGACTTTGTGGCTTTCTTT,CAWGGQGDFVAFF
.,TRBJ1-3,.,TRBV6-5,TGTGCCAGCAGTTACGGGGCAGAAGTCTCTGGAAACACCATATATTTT,CASSYGAEVSGNTIYF
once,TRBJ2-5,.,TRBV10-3,TGTGCCATCAGTGAAGAATGGCAGAGGCCCCAGTACTTC,CAISEEWQRPQYF
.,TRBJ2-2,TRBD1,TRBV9,TGTGCCAGCAGCGTCCGGACAGGGGGCGGCGGGGAGCTGTTTTTT,CASSVRTGGGGELFF
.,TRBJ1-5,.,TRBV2,TGTGCCAGCAGGACCTGGGGAGGGCCCAATCAGCCCCAGCATTTT,CASRTWGGPNQPQHF
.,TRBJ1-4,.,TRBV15,TGTGCCACCAGCAGAGCAGGGGAAGGGGAAAAACTGTTTTTT,CATSRAGEGEKLFF
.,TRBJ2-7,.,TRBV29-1,TGCAGCGTTGTTGGGGACTTCGGATACGAGCAGTACTTC,CSVVGDFGYEQYF
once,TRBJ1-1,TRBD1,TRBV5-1,TGCGCCAGCAGCCCCCCCGGGACAGGGAACACTGAAGCTTTCTTT,CASSPPGTGNTEAFF
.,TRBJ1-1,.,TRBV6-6,TGTGCCAGCAAGTCTGACAGACCGAACACTGAAGCTTTCTTT,CASKSDRPNTEAFF